The 9 T cell receptor beta chains below come from one sample, sequenced in a study of CD4+ T cells in melanoma. Clones were sequenced by immunoSEQ multiplex PCR, and TCRdb holds only the in-frame ones, with some missing. The sample carries about 140,000 clones, around 90% recorded once. The receptors were gathered from a human donor with melanoma.

This chain links TRBV6-1 with TRBJ2-5; D could derive from TRBD1 or TRBD2 (6 bases each). CDR3 length: 16 amino acids. CDR1 is MNHNS and CDR2 is SASEGT in the germline V gene. The V end lost 2 bases, the J end lost 3 bases, and 16 bases lay between the germline ends. This chain's CDR3 is CASSESGGRMEETQYF. In nucleotides, the CDR3 is TGTGCCAGCAGTGAATCTGGGGGGCGCATGGAAGAGACCCAGTACTTC.

This rearrangement joins TRBV18 to TRBJ1-4; the D gene is possibly TRBD1 (5 bases). CDR3 size: 15 residues. In germline, CDR1 is KGHSH, CDR2 LQKENI. Trimming left V 4 bases short and J 4 bases short, with 13 bases between. The CDR3 nucleotides read TGTGCCAGCTCACTGACAGTGCCCAGTAATGAAAAACTGTTTTTT. Its protein product is CASSLTVPSNEKLFF.

The chain recombines TRBV19 with TRBJ2-3; the match to TRBD2 covers 7 bases. With 2 bases clipped from V and 1 base from J, the junction kept 3 bases outside the gene matches. The CDR3 has 15 amino acids. From germline, CDR1 is LNHDA and CDR2 SQIVND (reference sequence). The CDR3 bases are TGTGCCAGTAGTATATGGGGGGGACGCACAGATACGCAGTATTTT. As protein: CASSIWGGRTDTQYF.

The rearrangement links TRBV7-9 to TRBJ2-6; no clear D. The germline V and J ends were trimmed by 5 bases and 0 bases, with 5 bases remaining between them. The CDR3 consists of 14 residues. Per germline, CDR1 SEHNR and CDR2 FQNEAQ (reference sequence). Here the CDR3 reads CASSSISGANVLTF. The CDR3 nucleotides read TGTGCCAGCAGCAGTATCTCTGGGGCCAACGTCCTGACTTTC.

The chain joins TRBV29-1 to TRBJ1-3; 7 positions agree with TRBD1. Germline V gene data show CDR1 as SQVTM and CDR2 as ANQGSEA. The CDR3 is 15 residues long. V trimming: 4 bases; J trimming: 0 bases; junction bases outside the gene matches: 6. The CDR3 DNA reads as TGCAGCGTTGTTCGGAGGGGGCACTCTGGAAACACCATATATTTT. Translated, it gives CSVVRRGHSGNTIYF.

V gene TRBV7-6 combines with J gene TRBJ1-1, with 7 bases matching TRBD1. Germline trimming cut 4 bases from V and 6 bases from J; bases unmatched to any gene: 5. The CDR3 extends over 13 amino acids. The germline gives CDR1 SGHVS, CDR2 FNYEAQ. The CDR3 reads CASSSTGQSEAFF. CDR3 bases: TGTGCCAGCAGCTCAACGGGACAGTCTGAAGCTTTCTTT.

V usage is TRBV7-2 and J usage is TRBJ2-5; TRBD2 matches at 14 bases. Trimming took 5 bases from V and 5 from J; bases not matched to a gene: 10. The CDR3 loop spans 17 amino acids. Germline V gene lookup returns CDR1 SGHTA and CDR2 FQGNSA. In DNA form, the CDR3 reads TGTGCCAGCAGCAGTCCCGGGACTAGCGGGGGAGGGGAGACCCAGTACTTC. Translating it yields CASSSPGTSGGGETQYF.

The CDR3 protein is CASSESDGQITDTQYF. The CDR3 bases are TGCGCCAGCAGTGAGTCAGACGGACAGATCACAGATACGCAGTATTTT. The chain recombines TRBV10-1 with TRBJ2-3, with a possible D match to TRBD1 (6 bases). Trimming cost V 0 bases and J 2 bases, with 12 bases left between them. The CDR3 is 16 residues long. CDR1 is WNHNN and CDR2 is SYGVQD in the germline V gene (reference sequence).

V is TRBV16 and J is TRBJ1-2, with TRBD1 matching over 9 bases. Germline V lookup: CDR1 KGHSY, CDR2 FQNENV. The CDR3 is 16 residues long. J was trimmed by 3 bases and V by 4 bases; bases with no gene match: 9. Here the CDR3 DNA reads TGTGCCAGCAGCCCAGGGACAGGGTATATCGACTATGGCTACACCTTC. Translation gives CASSPGTGYIDYGYTF.